A selection of T cell receptor beta chains follows, all from one sample in a study of cytomegalovirus exposure and HLA in healthy donors. TCRdb keeps only in-frame clones here, not all; method: immunoSEQ multiplex PCR. This sample yields roughly 200,000 clones, of which 79% are seen a single time; about 1.7% belongs to the top ten. The sequenced sample consisted of PBMCs. All receptors come from a man aged 45-65 years in good health and CMV-seronegative. CDR3s include the opening cysteine and the closing phenylalanine or tryptophan. D genes are given only for firm matches. The listing skips clone size in some rows; elsewhere it reads once, few, many or a size class.

d_gene,v_gene,j_gene,abundance,CDR3nt,CDR3aa
TRBD1,TRBV28,TRBJ2-4,-,TGTGCCAGCAGTGACAGGGTAAACATTCAGTACTTC,CASSDRVNIQYF
TRBD2,TRBV6-1,TRBJ2-7,once,TGTGCCAGCAGAAGTACTAGCGGGAGTGAGTACGAGCAGTACTTC,CASRSTSGSEYEQYF
-,TRBV5-1,TRBJ2-2,-,TGCGCCAGCAGCTTGTCCGGGAGGAACACCGGGGAGCTGTTTTTT,CASSLSGRNTGELFF
TRBD1,TRBV10-3,TRBJ2-1,-,TGTGCCATTTCGGGGACAGGGGATATGAATGAGCAGTTCTTC,CAISGTGDMNEQFF
TRBD2,TRBV27,TRBJ2-5,-,TGTGCCAGCCGGGGCGGGGAGGGTATGAAGACCCAGTACTTC,CASRGGEGMKTQYF
-,TRBV5-1,TRBJ2-1,-,TGCGCCAGCAGCTTGGGGGGCAGGGCCAATGAGCAGTTCTTC,CASSLGGRANEQFF
TRBD1,TRBV6-1,TRBJ2-1,-,TGTGCCAGCAGTGACCTCGGGACAGTTTACAATGAGCAGTTCTTC,CASSDLGTVYNEQFF
-,TRBV5-1,TRBJ2-7,-,TGCGCCAGCAGCCCCCTGGAAAATAGCAAGGACGAGCAGTACTTC,CASSPLENSKDEQYF
TRBD2,TRBV30,TRBJ2-7,-,TGTGCCTGGGACCTTACGACTAGCGGGAGCAGCGAGCAGTACTTC,CAWDLTTSGSSEQYF
-,TRBV27,TRBJ2-7,few,TGTGCCAGCAGTTTATCGATCTACGCAGGGGTCGAGCAGTACTTC,CASSLSIYAGVEQYF
-,TRBV19,TRBJ1-5,-,TGTGCCAGTAGTATAGCGGGGGACCCCTATCAGCCCCAGCATTTT,CASSIAGDPYQPQHF
-,TRBV7-9,TRBJ2-7,-,TGTGCCAGCAGCCCGTTTAGTGACTACGAGCAGTACTTC,CASSPFSDYEQYF
-,TRBV18,TRBJ1-1,-,TGTGCCAGCTCACCACTCAGATCGACAGGGAACACTGAAGCTTTCTTT,CASSPLRSTGNTEAFF
-,TRBV27,TRBJ2-1,-,TGTGCCAGCAGTTTTAATAGAGTGGTCGATGAGCAGTTCTTC,CASSFNRVVDEQFF
TRBD1,TRBV5-1,TRBJ2-7,-,TGCGCCAGCAGCTTACCGGGACAGACCTACGAGCAGTACTTC,CASSLPGQTYEQYF
-,TRBV19,TRBJ1-2,-,TGTGCCAGTAGTCCACGGACCGGGAGACTAAACTATGGCTACACCTTC,CASSPRTGRLNYGYTF
-,TRBV27,TRBJ1-1,-,TGTGCCAGCCTCGGGGGGCTCATGAACACTGAAGCTTTCTTT,CASLGGLMNTEAFF
-,TRBV6-5,TRBJ1-2,-,TGTGCCAGCAGTGAAGGAGAATATGGCTACACCTTC,CASSEGEYGYTF